These 21 T cell receptor beta chains originate from one sample sequenced in a study of regulatory T cells in long-lasting Graves disease (dated by TCRdb to 2020 to 2022). The sample's time point label, decoded: persistent/refractory GD, antithyroid drugs over 5 years with positive TRAb. For both TCR sequencing and RNA sequencing, RNA was extracted from PBMCs using TRIzol. The method was multiplex PCR. TCRdb shows the sequencer as Illumina HiSeq 4000. CDR3 regions were amplified by Arm-PCR with iRepertoire HTBI primers to construct TCR beta libraries. TCRdb itself trimmed the public reads at Q25 with fastp, ran MiXCR and retained productive beta chains. When rows share a CDR3 protein, they turn into one entry using the most common DNA and genes. Within this sample are hundreds of thousands of distinct CDR3 sequences, with 20% to 25% of them counted one time only. About an eighth of the sample belongs to the ten largest clones.

Sequences were derived from peripheral blood mononuclear cells (PBMCs), sampled when the disease was refractory, from a patient treated with antithyroid drugs. The receptor source for this set is a female donor with Graves disease.

The chain employs TRBV7-2 and TRBJ2-4; TRBD2 matches 10 bases. Germline trimming cut 2 bases from V and 2 bases from J; bases unmatched to any gene: 9. The CDR3 runs to 18 residues. From germline, CDR1 is SGHTA and CDR2 FQGNSA. This CDR3 reads CASSLSVLAGSTKNIQYF. CDR3 coding DNA: TGTGCCAGCAGCTTAAGTGTACTAGCGGGGTCCACCAAAAACATTCAGTACTTC. Combining the CDR3 with reference TRBV7-2 and TRBJ2-4 gives the whole variable domain GAGVSQSPSNKVTEKGKDVELRCDPISGHTALYWYRQSLGQGLEFLIYFQGNSAPDKSGLPSDRFSAERTGGSVSTLTIQRTQQEDSAVYLCASSLSVLAGSTKNIQYFGAGTRLSVL.

This clonotype was picked up many times. The chain couples TRBV7-2 to TRBJ1-4; no clear D gene. With 8 bases removed from V and 7 bases from J, the gap between germline ends came to 5 bases. Germline assignment: CDR1 SGHTA and CDR2 FQGNSA. The CDR3 is 10 residues long. The CDR3 protein is CASLGEKLFF. The CDR3, as DNA: TGTGCCAGCTTAGGTGAAAAACTGTTTTTT. The variable domain in full, with the rest retrieved from reference TRBV7-2 and TRBJ1-4, is GAGVSQSPSNKVTEKGKDVELRCDPISGHTALYWYRQSLGQGLEFLIYFQGNSAPDKSGLPSDRFSAERTGGSVSTLTIQRTQQEDSAVYLCASLGEKLFFGSGTQLSVL.

This clonotype was counted at least ten times. The chain uses TRBV19 and TRBJ1-2; D unresolved. CDR3 length equals 15 residues. Per germline, CDR1 LNHDA and CDR2 SQIVND (reference sequence). The V end was cut by 2 bases, the J end by 0 bases, with 10 bases between. CDR3 DNA sequence: TGTGCCAGTAGTATATATCGGAAAGCTAACTATGGCTACACCTTC. Amino acid sequence: CASSIYRKANYGYTF.

This clonotype has ten or more counts. This rearrangement joins TRBV28 to TRBJ2-2; the D gene is possibly TRBD2 (5 bases). Trimming left V 8 bases short and J 4 bases short, with 11 bases between. The CDR3 consists of 13 residues. Germline V gives CDR1 MDHEN, CDR2 SYDVKM. CDR3 residues: CASGLAGTGELFF. The CDR3 DNA reads as TGTGCCAGCGGGCTAGCAGGCACCGGGGAGCTGTTTTTT.

The V gene is TRBV7-6, the J gene TRBJ1-1, with D perhaps TRBD1 (5 bases). From germline, CDR1 is SGHVS and CDR2 FNYEAQ. Deletions cut 5 bases from V and 0 bases from J, with 16 bases between. The CDR3 covers 16 residues. In DNA form, the CDR3 reads TGTGCCAGCAGCCCTCAGTCGGGACGGATGAACACTGAAGCTTTCTTT. This codes for CASSPQSGRMNTEAFF.

Turning to this clonotype: It may be a read error: a sequence one base away is much more abundant. The V call is TRBV25-1, the J call TRBJ1-1; 7 bases line up with TRBD1. Germline lookup yields CDR1 MGHDK and CDR2 SYGVNS. The CDR3 has 14 amino acids. CDR3: CASSAGQTNTEALF. The CDR3 nucleotides are TGTGCCAGCAGTGCGGGACAGACGAACACTGAAGCTCTCTTT.

This clonotype was detected many times. This chain links TRBV7-2 with TRBJ2-7; D perhaps matches TRBD2 (5 bases). CDR1 is SGHTA and CDR2 is FQGNSA in the germline V gene. V lost 3 bases to trimming and J lost 0 bases, with 15 bases between them. The CDR3 extends over 16 amino acids. The CDR3 here is CASSFSSGWDSYEQYF. CDR3 DNA: TGTGCCAGCAGCTTTAGCAGCGGATGGGACTCCTACGAGCAGTACTTC.

In its sample, this clonotype was seen many times. V is TRBV28 and J is TRBJ1-5; D unclear. Germline CDR1 reads MDHEN; CDR2 reads SYDVKM. Trimming pared 5 bases from V and 0 bases from J, leaving 20 bases between. This CDR3 is built from 18 residues. CDR3 DNA: TGTGCCAGCAGTCCGACGACAATCCGAAGGTATAGCAATCAGCCCCAGCATTTT. It is translated as CASSPTTIRRYSNQPQHF.

This clonotype was recorded at least ten times. V is TRBV2 and J is TRBJ1-5; the D is unclear. The germline V gene encodes CDR1 SNHLY and CDR2 FYNNEI. The CDR3 runs 14 residues. V was clipped by 4 bases and J by 0 bases, with 7 bases between them. This CDR3 is CASSGRYSNQPQHF. CDR3 nucleotide sequence: TGTGCCAGCAGTGGGAGATATAGCAATCAGCCCCAGCATTTT. The variable domain in full, with the rest retrieved from reference TRBV2 and TRBJ1-5, is EPEVTQTPSHQVTQMGQEVILRCVPISNHLYFYWYRQILGQKVEFLVSFYNNEISEKSEIFDDQFSVERPDGSNFTLKIRSTKLEDSAMYFCASSGRYSNQPQHFGDGTRLSIL.

Written as DNA, the CDR3 is TGTGCCAGCAGTTACTACTCTAGCGGGAGCCACACCGGGGAGCTGTTTTTT. Its protein is CASSYYSSGSHTGELFF. This chain connects TRBV27 to TRBJ2-2; 10 positions match TRBD2. The V and J ends lost 4 bases and 3 bases, in that order; junction bases with no gene match: 8. The CDR3 is 17 residues long. Germline CDR1 and CDR2: MNHEY and SMNVEV (reference sequence).

In this sample, this clonotype turned up many times. The CDR3 reads CASIPDRRGTEAFF. Here the CDR3 DNA reads TGTGCCAGCATTCCAGACAGGCGGGGCACTGAAGCTTTCTTT. V is TRBV6-1 and J is TRBJ1-1; D might be TRBD1 (6 bases). Trimming took 7 bases from V and 4 from J, leaving 16 bases between them. Germline loops: CDR1 MNHNS, CDR2 SASEGT. This CDR3 is built from 14 residues.

This clonotype was seen at least ten times. The chain is built from TRBV28 and TRBJ1-6; D call uncertain. This CDR3 is 15 amino acids long. V shed 5 bases and J shed 7 bases, with 15 bases lying between them. Germline V gene data show CDR1 as MDHEN and CDR2 as SYDVKM. CDR3 region: CASSPPDGNNSPLHF. CDR3 nucleotide sequence: TGTGCCAGCAGTCCCCCGGACGGCAACAATTCACCCCTCCACTTT.

This clonotype came up many times. This chain joins TRBV28 and TRBJ1-1; 8 bases match TRBD1. The V gene end was trimmed by 5 bases and the J gene end by 6 bases; junction bases not matched to a gene: 8. The germline V gene encodes CDR1 MDHEN and CDR2 SYDVKM. The CDR3 extends over 14 amino acids. The DNA for the CDR3 is TGTGCCAGCAGTCCCACCGGACAGGGACCTGAAGCTTTCTTT. Amino acid sequence: CASSPTGQGPEAFF.

This clonotype showed up many times. This chain's CDR3 is CASSLGSRQPQHF. CDR3 bases: TGTGCCAGCAGCTTAGGCTCGCGTCAGCCCCAGCATTTT. The chain links TRBV28 to TRBJ1-5; D ambiguous. This CDR3 is 13 amino acids long. Trimming removed 6 bases at V and 6 bases at J, with 12 bases between. Germline V CDR1 and CDR2: MDHEN, SYDVKM.

The V and J genes are TRBV10-3 and TRBJ2-7; TRBD1 matches at 11 bases. Looked up from germline, CDR1 is ENHRY and CDR2 is SYGVKD. The CDR3 is made up of 15 amino acids. With 4 bases clipped from V and 2 bases from J, the junction kept 4 bases outside the gene matches. CDR3 coding DNA: TGTGCCATCAGTGGGGACAGGGGGGATACCTACGAGCAGTACTTC. It translates to CAISGDRGDTYEQYF.

CDR3 residues: CASSPQDRSNQPQHF. CDR3 bases: TGTGCCAGCAGTCCCCAGGACAGGTCCAATCAGCCCCAGCATTTT. The chain joins TRBV28 to TRBJ1-5; TRBD1 matches 7 bases. Germline CDR1 MDHEN, CDR2 SYDVKM. This CDR3 has 15 residues. The junction had 7 bases not matched to a gene; V was cut back by 5 bases and J by 3 bases.

The V gene is TRBV9, the J gene TRBJ1-1, with a weak D call TRBD1 (5 bases). Looked up from germline, CDR1 is SGDLS and CDR2 is YYNGEE. V was pared by 6 bases and J by 1 base, with 13 bases between. The CDR3 is 14 residues long. The CDR3 protein is CASNFQGENTEAFF. The CDR3, as DNA: TGTGCCAGCAACTTTCAGGGTGAGAACACTGAAGCTTTCTTT.

The genes are TRBV3-1 and TRBJ1-1; D call uncertain. CDR1 and CDR2 from the germline V gene are LGHDT and YNNKEL (reference sequence). Trimming removed 1 base from V and 0 bases from J, with 18 bases in between. CDR3 length equals 18 residues. CDR3 amino acids: CASSQVKVRSRVNTEAFF. CDR3 nucleotide sequence: TGTGCCAGCAGCCAAGTGAAGGTTCGGTCACGGGTGAACACTGAAGCTTTCTTT.

The chain combines TRBV30 with TRBJ1-1, with TRBD1 matching 8 bases. This CDR3 is built from 13 residues. Germline trimming cut 3 bases from V and 8 bases from J; bases unmatched to any gene: 8. Germline V gives CDR1 GTSNPN, CDR2 SVGIG (reference sequence). The DNA for the CDR3 is TGTGCCTGGAGCGAAGGACAGGGCGCGGAAGCTTTCTTT. Amino acid sequence: CAWSEGQGAEAFF. Supplemented by reference TRBV30 and TRBJ1-1, the full variable domain reads SQTIHQWPATLVQPVGSPLSLECTVEGTSNPNLYWYRQAAGRGLQLLFYSVGIGQISSEVPQNLSASRPQDRQFILSSKKLLLSDSGFYLCAWSEGQGAEAFFGQGTRLTVV.

This clonotype appeared many times. The rearrangement links TRBV20-1 to TRBJ2-7, with 8 bases fitting TRBD2. The V segment lost 6 bases and the J segment 0 bases; nucleotides outside the gene matches: 4. The germline gives CDR1 DFQATT, CDR2 SNEGSKA (reference sequence). The CDR3 covers 13 residues. The CDR3 sequence: CSASSGFSYEQYF. CDR3 nucleotides: TGCAGTGCCTCTAGCGGGTTCTCCTACGAGCAGTACTTC.

In its sample, this clonotype was seen many times. This sequence joins TRBV12-3 or TRBV12-4 and TRBJ2-7; maybe TRBD2 (7 bases). The V end was cut by 6 bases, the J end by 3 bases, with 18 bases between. The CDR3 is made up of 15 amino acids. CDR3 in amino acids: CASRRGGDNIYEQYF. The CDR3 DNA sequence: TGTGCCAGCAGGAGGGGAGGGGACAACATCTACGAGCAGTACTTC.